The next 3 T cell receptor beta chains were all read from a single sample in a study of OX40 agonist ivuxolimab in advanced cancers. Sequenced by immunoSEQ multiplex PCR; TCRdb stores in-frame clones only, minus some. Seen here are tens of thousands of clones, roughly 83% observed once, and the top ten hold under 15%. Sequencing used CD4+ or CD8+ T cells sorted from blood, obtained in a trial of the OX40 agonist ivuxolimab. The receptors stem from an adult with an advanced solid tumor such as melanoma, head and neck, liver or kidney cancer.

The V and J genes are TRBV5-1 and TRBJ2-2; 10 positions agree with TRBD2. This CDR3 is built from 16 residues. Germline CDR1 SGHRS, CDR2 YFSETQ. V lost 6 bases, J lost 8 bases, and 13 bases stayed unmatched. CDR3 in amino acids: CASTPGTSVLGGELFF. In DNA, the CDR3 is TGCGCCAGCACACCCGGGACTAGCGTCCTCGGTGGGGAGCTGTTTTTT.

The chain couples TRBV6-1 to TRBJ2-5; weak D call: TRBD1 (6 bases). Trimming pared 3 bases from V and 4 bases from J, leaving 12 bases between. CDR1 is MNHNS and CDR2 is SASEGT in the germline V gene. The CDR3 is 14 residues long. The CDR3 DNA is TGTGCCAGCAGTGATTCAGGGGTTCCAGAGACCCAGTACTTC. Its translation is CASSDSGVPETQYF.

The rearrangement uses TRBV5-4 and TRBJ1-6; 7 bases are a match to TRBD1. The CDR3 is 16 amino acids. The trim removed 4 bases at V and 4 bases at J, leaving 8 bases unmatched. Germline V gene lookup returns CDR1 SGHNT and CDR2 YYREEE (reference sequence). CDR3 in DNA: TGTGCCAGCAGCCTAAAACAGGGGCCATATAATTCACCCCTCCACTTT. This encodes CASSLKQGPYNSPLHF.